The 18 T cell receptor beta chains below all came from one sample that was sequenced in a study of post-analysis software for immune sequencing data. Study-level findings and limits: Patients used about five TRBV segments, including TRBV5-6, TRBV5-1 and TRBV20-1, more often than controls.

These receptors have no known antigen. Unique molecular identifiers featured in each of the TCR beta cDNA libraries. TCRdb analysed the PCR reads with MiXCR anew, one entry per CDR3 protein. The table has 450,000 to 650,000 distinct CDR3 sequences, around 47% seen once. The sequenced sample consisted of blood. The receptors here all came from a girl under 18 with multiple sclerosis.

This clonotype was recorded a few times. The V gene is TRBV5-1, the J gene TRBJ2-3; D may be TRBD1 (5 bases). The V end was cut by 4 bases, the J end by 5 bases, with 11 bases between. Per germline, CDR1 SGHRS and CDR2 YFSETQ. This CDR3 has 13 residues. CDR3 protein: CASSPIQEDTQYF. CDR3 sequence (DNA): TGCGCCAGCAGCCCGATACAGGAAGATACGCAGTATTTT.

This rearrangement joins TRBV4-1 to TRBJ1-5; 7 bases match TRBD1. Trimming removed 2 bases from V and 6 bases from J; junction bases left unmatched: 10. The CDR3 is 16 residues long. Germline CDR1 reads MGHRA; CDR2 reads YSYEKL. CDR3 loop: CASSQTAGGYSQPQHF. The CDR3 DNA sequence: TGCGCCAGCAGCCAAACGGCAGGGGGTTACAGTCAGCCCCAGCATTTT.

The chain links TRBV5-1 to TRBJ2-5, with 7 bases lining up with TRBD1. The CDR3 runs to 13 residues. The V and J ends lost 6 bases and 13 bases, in that order; junction bases with no gene match: 15. Germline V CDR1 and CDR2: SGHRS, YFSETQ. The CDR3 sequence is CASNFEGRRDRYF. The CDR3 bases are TGCGCCAGCAATTTTGAGGGCCGCCGGGACAGGTACTTC.

This clonotype turned up a few times. V gene TRBV29-1 combines with J gene TRBJ2-5; 11 bases align to TRBD1. CDR1 is SQVTM and CDR2 is ANQGSEA in the germline V gene. With V trimmed by 6 bases and J by 1 base, 4 bases remained unmatched. This CDR3 comprises 14 residues. The CDR3 protein is CSVAGTGGQETQYF. The CDR3 DNA sequence: TGCAGCGTAGCCGGGACAGGGGGCCAAGAGACCCAGTACTTC. The full variable domain, rest sourced from reference TRBV29-1 and TRBJ2-5, is SAVISQKPSRDICQRGTSLTIQCQVDSQVTMMFWYRQQPGQSLTLIATANQGSEATYESGFVIDKFPISRPNLTFSTLTVSNMSPEDSSIYLCSVAGTGGQETQYFGPGTRLLVL.

This clonotype has more than one count but fewer than ten. The chain employs TRBV27 and TRBJ2-7; D may be TRBD2 (6 bases). This CDR3 has 17 residues. Between the trimmed V and J ends, which lost 5 bases and 2 bases, there was a span of 22 bases. The germline CDR1 and CDR2 sequences are MNHEY and SMNVEV (reference sequence). The CDR3 DNA reads TGTGCCAGCAGTCCCCATCTTAGCGGAGGGGCCCCCTACGAGCAGTACTTC. This sequence encodes CASSPHLSGGAPYEQYF.

The chain uses TRBV7-9 and TRBJ1-1; tentative D call: TRBD1 (5 bases). This CDR3 spans 14 amino acids. The germline V gene has CDR1 SEHNR and CDR2 FQNEAQ (reference sequence). The V and J ends lost 1 base and 4 bases respectively, with 10 bases between them. The CDR3 DNA is TGTGCCAGCAGCTTAGTAGGGGCCGTCACTGAAGCTTTCTTT. Its protein is CASSLVGAVTEAFF.

The chain combines TRBV20-1 with TRBJ1-1; 9 bases map to TRBD1. V was pared by 6 bases and J by 6 bases, with 8 bases of the junction left unmatched. CDR1 and CDR2 (germline): DFQATT, SNEGSKA (reference sequence). CDR3 length equals 13 residues. The CDR3 is CSATPGTGSEAFF. CDR3 nucleotide sequence: TGCAGTGCCACGCCAGGGACAGGGTCTGAAGCTTTCTTT.

This chain links TRBV29-1 with TRBJ1-1; D remains unclear. The CDR3 has 13 amino acids. Deletions cut 5 bases from V and 4 bases from J, with 14 bases between. Germline CDR1 and CDR2: SQVTM and ANQGSEA. The CDR3: CSVNFGEGTEAFF. CDR3 DNA sequence: TGCAGCGTTAACTTTGGGGAAGGCACTGAAGCTTTCTTT.

This clonotype was counted between two and nine times. The chain uses TRBV3-1 and TRBJ2-7; D uncertain. The V gene's germline CDR1 is LGHDT and CDR2 YNNKEL (reference sequence). The CDR3 covers 14 residues. V was pared by 0 bases and J by 4 bases, with 10 bases between. CDR3 region: CASSQDGLVYEQYF. The CDR3 bases are TGTGCCAGCAGCCAAGATGGGCTAGTATACGAGCAGTACTTC.

CDR3 protein: CASSLGTVEQFF. CDR3 sequence (DNA): TGTGCCAGCAGTTTGGGGACGGTCGAGCAGTTCTTC. The gene calls are TRBV12-3 or TRBV12-4 and TRBJ2-1; D may be TRBD1 or TRBD2 (5 bases each). This CDR3 contains 12 residues. V lost 3 bases, J lost 10 bases, and 10 bases lay in between.

This clonotype was detected only a few times. The chain recombines TRBV7-3 with TRBJ1-2; D remains ambiguous. This CDR3 has 15 amino acids. V was trimmed by 0 bases and J by 4 bases, leaving 12 bases between them. CDR1 is SGHTA, CDR2 FQGTGA, per germline. CDR3 bases: TGTGCCAGCAGCTTAACGTTTGGGGAACCCTATGGCTACACCTTC. Protein sequence: CASSLTFGEPYGYTF.

This clonotype was seen a few times. The chain uses TRBV7-6 and TRBJ2-7, with D perhaps TRBD1 (5 bases). The germline V gene has CDR1 SGHVS and CDR2 FNYEAQ. V lost 8 bases, J lost 3 bases, and 20 bases lay in between. The CDR3 covers 15 residues. CDR3 nucleotide sequence: TGTGCCAGCCAACAGGACGGAAGAAGCAGCTACGAGCAGTACTTC. As protein: CASQQDGRSSYEQYF.

This clonotype was recorded a few times. The V call is TRBV12-3 or TRBV12-4, the J call TRBJ1-5, with a possible D match to TRBD1 (5 bases). The CDR3 length is 13 residues. Trimming cost V 7 bases and J 7 bases, with 14 bases left between them. The CDR3 DNA reads TGTGCCAGCACTAGCCGCTGGGACCAGCCCCAGCATTTT. Translated, it gives CASTSRWDQPQHF.

The rearrangement uses TRBV24-1 and TRBJ2-5; D could derive from TRBD1 or TRBD2 (5 bases each). Germline CDR1 and CDR2: KGHDR and SFDVKD. This CDR3 is 14 amino acids long. V was shortened by 4 bases and J by 2 bases, with 10 bases between the two germline ends. The CDR3 DNA reads TGTGCCACCAGTGACCGGGACCTTCAAGAGACCCAGTACTTC. This translates into CATSDRDLQETQYF.

This clonotype was detected a few times. The V and J genes are TRBV7-2 and TRBJ2-4; 11 bases line up with TRBD2. V lost 5 bases to trimming and J lost 3 bases; unmatched junction nucleotides: 9. CDR3 length: 17 amino acids. From germline, CDR1 is SGHTA and CDR2 FQGNSA. The CDR3 loop is CASSHGLSGRDKNIQYF. In nucleotides, the CDR3 is TGTGCCAGCAGCCACGGCCTTAGCGGGAGGGACAAAAACATTCAGTACTTC.

The chain couples TRBV12-3 or TRBV12-4 to TRBJ2-3; D could derive from TRBD1 or TRBD2 (6 bases each). V lost 3 bases and J 13 bases, leaving 11 bases between the germline ends. CDR3 length: 11 residues. This CDR3 is CASSLGRGEYF. The CDR3 DNA sequence: TGTGCCAGCAGTTTGGGAAGGGGGGAGTATTTT.

This clonotype appeared once. The chain uses TRBV12-3 or TRBV12-4 and TRBJ2-3; 8 bases are a match to TRBD1. The CDR3 sequence is 14 residues long. After removal of 5 bases from V and 7 bases from J, the junction contained 8 bases not matched to a gene. CDR3 region: CASSPRTGRNTQYF. CDR3 nucleotides: TGTGCCAGCAGTCCCCGGACAGGGAGGAATACGCAGTATTTT.

The chain is built from TRBV20-1 and TRBJ2-3, with 11 bases identical to TRBD1. Germline CDR1 and CDR2: DFQATT and SNEGSKA (reference sequence). V was clipped by 0 bases and J by 6 bases; unmatched bases: 11. The CDR3 consists of 17 residues. DNA for the CDR3: TGCAGTGCTAGAGATGGGGATGGACAGGGGGCGCGGGATACGCAGTATTTT. Amino acids: CSARDGDGQGARDTQYF.